Shown below are 5 T cell receptor beta chains from a single sample sequenced in a study of T cell repertoires and Cas9 in healthy adults listed by TCRdb under 2018. The receptor library was made with the immunoSEQ multiplex PCR assay. TCRdb's version of the immuneACCESS table is confined to in-frame rearrangements and falls short of the full clone set. An unresolved V gene accounts for under half of the shortfall where checked; the remainder is of unknown origin. In all, the sample holds roughly 23,000 clones, and less than 95% of those were seen once. The ten largest make up roughly 1.6% of the sample. Source material: CD4+ effector T cells (CD127+, CD25-, CD137-, CD154-) from PBMCs; culture status not recorded. These receptors were collected from a human donor in good health.

V gene TRBV5-4 combines with J gene TRBJ1-1; D remains unclear. Germline-derived CDR1 and CDR2 are SGHNT and YYREEE (reference sequence). V was trimmed by 2 bases and J by 2 bases, leaving 10 bases between them. The length of the CDR3 is 14 residues. The CDR3 spells CASSLGGVNTEAFF. The CDR3 DNA reads as TGTGCCAGCAGCTTAGGTGGGGTAAACACTGAAGCTTTCTTT.

This rearrangement joins TRBV29-1 to TRBJ1-4, with 8 bases lining up with TRBD1. Germline V gives CDR1 SQVTM, CDR2 ANQGSEA. The length of the CDR3 is 13 residues. V shed 5 bases, J shed 7 bases, and the junction held 6 bases outside the gene matches. CDR3 sequence (DNA): TGCAGCGTTCGTCAGGGGGCGATTGAAAAACTGTTTTTT. It encodes CSVRQGAIEKLFF. The variable domain in full, completed from reference TRBV29-1 and TRBJ1-4, reads SAVISQKPSRDICQRGTSLTIQCQVDSQVTMMFWYRQQPGQSLTLIATANQGSEATYESGFVIDKFPISRPNLTFSTLTVSNMSPEDSSIYLCSVRQGAIEKLFFGSGTQLSVL.

The V call is TRBV7-9, the J call TRBJ2-7, with 10 bases that match TRBD1. The CDR3 loop spans 14 amino acids. Looked up from germline, CDR1 is SEHNR and CDR2 is FQNEAQ (reference sequence). Trimming cost V 1 base and J 7 bases; bases outside gene matches: 4. CDR3 sequence: CASSLEGTGDEQYF. CDR3 nucleotides: TGTGCCAGCAGCTTAGAGGGGACAGGGGATGAGCAGTACTTC.

This clone was seen more than once but under ten times. This rearrangement joins TRBV19 to TRBJ1-1, with D uncertain. The CDR3 covers 14 residues. V lost 3 bases to trimming and J lost 4 bases, with 12 bases between them. Germline V gene sequence: CDR1 LNHDA, CDR2 SQIVND (reference sequence). CDR3 sequence: CASSIPSVGTEAFF. As DNA, the CDR3 is TGTGCCAGTAGTATCCCCAGCGTCGGCACTGAAGCTTTCTTT.

This clone was picked up one time. V and J are TRBV7-9 and TRBJ1-1; D is unclear. Trimming took off 7 bases at V and 11 bases at J, with 17 bases between the two ends. The CDR3 runs 12 residues. Germline V lookup: CDR1 SEHNR, CDR2 FQNEAQ (reference sequence). DNA of the CDR3: TGTGCCAGCAACCCCACTGGGGTTAGGGCTTTCTTT. Translation gives CASNPTGVRAFF. Full variable domain (rest looked up from reference TRBV7-9 and TRBJ1-1): DTGVSQNPRHKITKRGQNVTFRCDPISEHNRLYWYRQTLGQGPEFLTYFQNEAQLEKSRLLSDRFSAERPKGSFSTLEIQRTEQGDSAMYLCASNPTGVRAFFGQGTRLTVV.